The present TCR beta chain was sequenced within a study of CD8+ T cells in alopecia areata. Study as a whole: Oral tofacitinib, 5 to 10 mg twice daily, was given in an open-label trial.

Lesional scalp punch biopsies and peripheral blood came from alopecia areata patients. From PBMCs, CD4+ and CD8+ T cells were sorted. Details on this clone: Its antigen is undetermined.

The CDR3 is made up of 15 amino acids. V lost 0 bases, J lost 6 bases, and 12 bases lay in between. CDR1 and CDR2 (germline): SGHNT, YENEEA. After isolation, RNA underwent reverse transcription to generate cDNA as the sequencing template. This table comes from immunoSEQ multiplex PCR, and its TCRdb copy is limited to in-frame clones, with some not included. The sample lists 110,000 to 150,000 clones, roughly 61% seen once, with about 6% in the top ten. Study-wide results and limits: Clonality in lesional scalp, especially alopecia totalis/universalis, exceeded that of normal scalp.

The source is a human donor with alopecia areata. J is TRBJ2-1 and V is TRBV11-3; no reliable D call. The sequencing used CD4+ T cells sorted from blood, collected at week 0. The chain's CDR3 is CASSLEVGRSNEQFF. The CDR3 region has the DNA TGTGCCAGCAGCTTAGAGGTTGGTCGGAGCAATGAGCAGTTCTTC. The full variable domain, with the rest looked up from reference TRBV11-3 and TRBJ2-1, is EAGVVQSPRYKIIEKKQPVAFWCNPISGHNTLYWYLQNLGQGPELLIRYENEEAVDDSQLPKDRFSAERLKGVDSTLKIQPAELGDSAVYLCASSLEVGRSNEQFFGPGTRLTVL.